Reported below is one TCR beta chain. Per the germline V gene, CDR1 is LNHDA and CDR2 is SQIVND (reference sequence). Trimming removed 5 bases from V and 2 bases from J; junction bases left unmatched: 5. The CDR3 extends over 15 amino acids. This sample is drawn from a study of T cells in Graves' hyperthyroidism and ophthalmopathy. Researchers took RNA transcripts and amplified the TCR beta CDR3 regions from them. TCR CDR3 regions were first amplified by RT-PCR with HTBI primers. Each CDR3 protein gets one entry after TCRdb re-called the multiplex PCR reads with MiXCR. The sample includes more than 300,000 distinct CDR3 sequences, about 14% of them seen just once.

The sequenced sample consisted of blood. The V gene is TRBV19, the J gene TRBJ2-5, with 10 bases fitting TRBD2. This TCR came from a woman in her twenties or thirties with Graves' ophthalmopathy. CDR3 region: CASSPLLAGQETQYF. In nucleotides, the CDR3 is TGTGCCAGTAGTCCGTTACTAGCGGGGCAAGAGACCCAGTACTTC.